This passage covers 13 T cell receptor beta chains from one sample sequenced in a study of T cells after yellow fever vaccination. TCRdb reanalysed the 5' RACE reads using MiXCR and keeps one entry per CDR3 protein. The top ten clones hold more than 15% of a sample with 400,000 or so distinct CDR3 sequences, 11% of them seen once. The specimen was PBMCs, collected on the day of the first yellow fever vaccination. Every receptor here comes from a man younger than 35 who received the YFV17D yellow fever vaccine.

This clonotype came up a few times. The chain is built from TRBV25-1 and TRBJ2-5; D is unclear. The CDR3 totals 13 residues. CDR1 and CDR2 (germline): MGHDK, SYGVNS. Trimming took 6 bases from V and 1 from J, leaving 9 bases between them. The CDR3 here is CASSNQVQETQYF. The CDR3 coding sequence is TGTGCCAGCAGCAACCAAGTCCAAGAGACCCAGTACTTC.

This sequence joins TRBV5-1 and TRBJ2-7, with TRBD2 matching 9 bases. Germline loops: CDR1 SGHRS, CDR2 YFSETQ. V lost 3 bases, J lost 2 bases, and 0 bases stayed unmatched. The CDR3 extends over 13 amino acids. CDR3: CASSSSGAYEQYF. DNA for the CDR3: TGCGCCAGCAGCTCTAGCGGGGCCTACGAGCAGTACTTC.

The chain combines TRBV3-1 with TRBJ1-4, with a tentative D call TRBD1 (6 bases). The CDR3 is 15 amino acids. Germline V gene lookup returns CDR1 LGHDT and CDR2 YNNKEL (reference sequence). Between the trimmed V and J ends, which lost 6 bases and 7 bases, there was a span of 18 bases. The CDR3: CASSNRQDILEKLFF. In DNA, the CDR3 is TGTGCCAGCAGTAATAGACAGGATATACTTGAAAAACTGTTTTTT.

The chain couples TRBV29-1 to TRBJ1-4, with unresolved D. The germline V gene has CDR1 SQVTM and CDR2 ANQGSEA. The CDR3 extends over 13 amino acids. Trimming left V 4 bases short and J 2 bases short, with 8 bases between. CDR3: CSVGEQTNEKLFF. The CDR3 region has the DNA TGCAGCGTTGGGGAACAGACTAATGAAAAACTGTTTTTT.

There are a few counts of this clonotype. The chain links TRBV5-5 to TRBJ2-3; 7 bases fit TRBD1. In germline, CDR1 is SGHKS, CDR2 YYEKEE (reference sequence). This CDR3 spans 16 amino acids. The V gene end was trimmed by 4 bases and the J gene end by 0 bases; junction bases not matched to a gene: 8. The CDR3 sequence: CASSPGTETSTDTQYF. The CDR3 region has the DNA TGTGCCAGCAGCCCGGGGACAGAAACTAGCACAGATACGCAGTATTTT.

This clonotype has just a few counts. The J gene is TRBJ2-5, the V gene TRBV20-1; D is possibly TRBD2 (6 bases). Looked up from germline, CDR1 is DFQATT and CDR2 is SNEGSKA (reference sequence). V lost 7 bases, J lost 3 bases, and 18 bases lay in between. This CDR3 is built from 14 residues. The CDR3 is CSVHLTGGKETQYF. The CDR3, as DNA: TGCAGTGTCCACCTCACTGGGGGGAAAGAGACCCAGTACTTC.

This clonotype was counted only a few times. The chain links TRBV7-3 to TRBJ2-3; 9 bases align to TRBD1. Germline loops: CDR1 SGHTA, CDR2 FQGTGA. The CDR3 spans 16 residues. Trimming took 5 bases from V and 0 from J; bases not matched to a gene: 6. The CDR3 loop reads CASSPGGTGSTDTQYF. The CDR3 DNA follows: TGTGCCAGCAGCCCAGGGGGGACAGGGAGCACAGATACGCAGTATTTT.

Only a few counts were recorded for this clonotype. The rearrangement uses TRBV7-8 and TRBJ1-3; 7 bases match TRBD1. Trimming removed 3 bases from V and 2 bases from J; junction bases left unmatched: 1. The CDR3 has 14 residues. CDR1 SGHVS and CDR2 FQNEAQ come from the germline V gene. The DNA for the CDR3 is TGTGCCAGCAGCTTCAGGGGGGCTGGAAACACCATATATTTT. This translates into CASSFRGAGNTIYF.

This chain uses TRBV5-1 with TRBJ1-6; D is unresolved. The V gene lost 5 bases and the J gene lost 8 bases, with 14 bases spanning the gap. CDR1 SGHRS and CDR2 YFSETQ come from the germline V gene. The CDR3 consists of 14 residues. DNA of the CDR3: TGCGCCAGCAGAGTGACCCCCTCGGATTCACCCCTCCACTTT. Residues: CASRVTPSDSPLHF. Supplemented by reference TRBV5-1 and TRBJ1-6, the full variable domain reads KAGVTQTPRYLIKTRGQQVTLSCSPISGHRSVSWYQQTPGQGLQFLFEYFSETQRNKGNFPGRFSGRQFSNSRSEMNVSTLELGDSALYLCASRVTPSDSPLHFGNGTRLTVT.

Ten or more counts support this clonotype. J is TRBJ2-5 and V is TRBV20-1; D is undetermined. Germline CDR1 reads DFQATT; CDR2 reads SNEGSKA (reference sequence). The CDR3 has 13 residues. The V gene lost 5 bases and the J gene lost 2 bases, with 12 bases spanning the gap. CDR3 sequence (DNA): TGCAGTGCTCTAGGACCAGATCAAGAGACCCAGTACTTC. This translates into CSALGPDQETQYF.

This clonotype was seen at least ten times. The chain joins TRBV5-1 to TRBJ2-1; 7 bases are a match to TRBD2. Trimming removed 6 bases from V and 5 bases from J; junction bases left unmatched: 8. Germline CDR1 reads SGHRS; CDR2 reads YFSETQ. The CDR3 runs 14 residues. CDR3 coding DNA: TGCGCCAGCATCCTTGAGCGGGGCCACAATGAGCAGTTCTTC. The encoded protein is CASILERGHNEQFF. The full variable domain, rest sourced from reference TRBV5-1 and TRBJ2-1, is KAGVTQTPRYLIKTRGQQVTLSCSPISGHRSVSWYQQTPGQGLQFLFEYFSETQRNKGNFPGRFSGRQFSNSRSEMNVSTLELGDSALYLCASILERGHNEQFFGPGTRLTVL.

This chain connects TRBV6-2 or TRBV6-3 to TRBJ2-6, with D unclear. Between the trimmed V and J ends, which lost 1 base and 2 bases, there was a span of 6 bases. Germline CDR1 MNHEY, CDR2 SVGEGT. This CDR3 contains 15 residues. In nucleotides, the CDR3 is TGTGCCAGCAGTTACTGGCGGACTGGGGCCAACGTCCTGACTTTC. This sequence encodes CASSYWRTGANVLTF.

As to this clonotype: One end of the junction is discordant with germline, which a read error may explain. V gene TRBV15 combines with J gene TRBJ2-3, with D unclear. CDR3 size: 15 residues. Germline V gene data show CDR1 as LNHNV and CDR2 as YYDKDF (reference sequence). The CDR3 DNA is TGTGCCACCAGCGGAGACGGTACTAGCACAGATACGCAGTATTTT. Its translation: CATSGDGTSTDTQYF.